This T cell receptor (beta chain) was recorded in a study of response to subunit inactivated influenza vaccine (dated by TCRdb to 2016 to 2019). Concerning the study at large: To follow how T cells responded to a trivalent subunit inactivated influenza vaccine, the researchers relied on deep quantitative profiling of the T cell receptor repertoire.

There are 14 amino acids in the CDR3, from cysteine to phenylalanine inclusive. The entry retains the CDR3 DNA only, 42 bases that are in frame from base 1. V is pared back by 0 bases and J by 2 bases, with 7 bases lying between the germline termini. Reading the germline V gene gives CDR1 ENHRY and CDR2 SYGVKD. The paper's findings and limits, for the study overall: According to the authors, only a limited number of new T cells may be recruited by each seasonal influenza vaccination.

This clonotype was counted a few times. The antigen it binds to is not known. Per-base quality was not reported, and no clone a single base away is much larger than it. Library preparation employed RT-PCR. The sequencing machine was an Illumina HiSeq 2500. TCRdb passed the public sequencing reads through fastp at Q25 and MiXCR, retaining productive beta sequences. CDR3 protein sequences are deduplicated, and each keeps its most common genes and DNA. This sample is represented by about 800,000 distinct CDR3 sequences; about 20% of them were singletons. Of the sample, 10% is held by the ten largest clones.

Here the sequenced sample was PBMCs from blood, taken 5 days after vaccination. Recombination connected TRBV10-3 to TRBJ2-5; no D gene call is confident. This receptor was identified in a man in his fifties who received an inactivated influenza vaccine. Donor details come from another sample of the same person, matched by shared clones. CDR3 sequence: CAISESAEQETQYF. The bases are TGTGCCATCAGTGAGTCTGCAGAACAAGAGACCCAGTACTTC.